This is a list of T cell receptor beta chains from one sample in a study of shared clonotypes between healthy human individuals. The assay was immunoSEQ multiplex PCR, and TCRdb's table has in-frame clones only and misses some. This sample yields some 800,000 clones, of which more than 85% are seen a single time; around 24% belongs to the top ten. Sequencing was carried out using naive CD8+ T cells sorted from blood. The receptors stem from a man in his thirties or forties in good health. The CDR3 runs from the conserved cysteine through the conserved F or W. Fields, in order: D gene, J gene, V gene, clone size, CDR3 protein, CDR3 DNA. A D gene is named only where the DNA matches it firmly. Not every row has a clone size; where given, it reads once, few, many or a size class.

D gene: NA
J gene: TRBJ2-7
V gene: TRBV12-1
clone size: NA
CDR3 protein: CASSRTGYEQYF
CDR3 DNA: TGTGCCAGCAGTCGGACTGGCTACGAGCAGTACTTC

D gene: TRBD1
J gene: TRBJ2-5
V gene: TRBV6-5
clone size: NA
CDR3 protein: CASSSPGQETYF
CDR3 DNA: TGTGCCAGCAGTTCCCCGGGACAGGAAACGTACTTC

D gene: NA
J gene: TRBJ2-7
V gene: TRBV6-5
clone size: once
CDR3 protein: CASSSPTRVSSYEQYF
CDR3 DNA: TGTGCCAGCAGTTCCCCGACCAGGGTAAGCTCCTACGAGCAGTACTTC

D gene: TRBD2
J gene: TRBJ2-1
V gene: TRBV18
clone size: NA
CDR3 protein: CASSPRGQARTGLAVSPYNEQFF
CDR3 DNA: TGTGCCAGCTCACCACGGGGACAGGCCCGAACCGGACTAGCGGTAAGCCCCTACAATGAGCAGTTCTTC

D gene: NA
J gene: TRBJ2-2
V gene: TRBV11-2
clone size: once
CDR3 protein: CASSLIGRAGELFF
CDR3 DNA: TGTGCCAGCAGCCTGATCGGCAGGGCCGGGGAGCTGTTTTTT

D gene: NA
J gene: TRBJ2-7
V gene: TRBV19
clone size: NA
CDR3 protein: CASSPRVFNEQYF
CDR3 DNA: TGTGCCAGTAGCCCCCGGGTTTTCAACGAGCAGTACTTC

D gene: NA
J gene: TRBJ2-2
V gene: TRBV11-2
clone size: once
CDR3 protein: CASSLEGTGELFF
CDR3 DNA: TGTGCCAGCAGCTTAGAGGGAACCGGGGAGCTGTTTTTT

D gene: NA
J gene: TRBJ2-2
V gene: TRBV12-5
clone size: once
CDR3 protein: CASGLWENTGELFF
CDR3 DNA: TGTGCTAGTGGTTTGTGGGAAAACACCGGGGAGCTGTTTTTT

D gene: NA
J gene: TRBJ2-7
V gene: TRBV5-5
clone size: NA
CDR3 protein: CASSLAFGAPYEQYF
CDR3 DNA: TGTGCCAGCAGCTTGGCCTTTGGAGCCCCCTACGAGCAGTACTTC

D gene: NA
J gene: TRBJ1-2
V gene: TRBV9
clone size: NA
CDR3 protein: CASSAMGGVGYGYTF
CDR3 DNA: TGTGCCAGCAGCGCAATGGGCGGGGTAGGCTATGGCTACACCTTC

D gene: TRBD2
J gene: TRBJ2-7
V gene: TRBV28
clone size: NA
CDR3 protein: CASRGTSGHSYEQYF
CDR3 DNA: TGTGCCAGCAGGGGGACTAGCGGGCATTCCTACGAGCAGTACTTC

D gene: TRBD2
J gene: TRBJ2-1
V gene: TRBV7-9
clone size: NA
CDR3 protein: CASSLLLAGAGEQFF
CDR3 DNA: TGTGCCAGCAGCTTATTACTAGCGGGAGCCGGAGAGCAGTTCTTC

D gene: TRBD1
J gene: TRBJ1-5
V gene: TRBV6-6
clone size: NA
CDR3 protein: CASRSNRQGVNQPQHF
CDR3 DNA: TGTGCCAGCAGATCGAACCGACAGGGTGTCAATCAGCCCCAGCATTTT

D gene: NA
J gene: TRBJ1-1
V gene: TRBV7-2
clone size: NA
CDR3 protein: CASSLALGYLNTEAFF
CDR3 DNA: TGTGCCAGCAGCTTAGCGCTAGGGTACCTTAACACTGAAGCTTTCTTT

D gene: NA
J gene: TRBJ2-7
V gene: TRBV27
clone size: NA
CDR3 protein: CASQLLGGPEQYF
CDR3 DNA: TGTGCCAGCCAGTTGTTGGGGGGCCCCGAGCAGTACTTC

D gene: NA
J gene: TRBJ1-1
V gene: TRBV5-6
clone size: NA
CDR3 protein: CASSFSLPEEAFF
CDR3 DNA: TGTGCCAGCAGCTTCTCCTTGCCGGAAGAAGCTTTCTTT

D gene: NA
J gene: TRBJ2-3
V gene: TRBV4-2
clone size: NA
CDR3 protein: CASSRTSTDTQYF
CDR3 DNA: TGTGCCAGCAGCCGGACTAGCACAGATACGCAGTATTTT

D gene: TRBD2
J gene: TRBJ2-5
V gene: TRBV29-1
clone size: NA
CDR3 protein: CSVAGTAGGPGETQYF
CDR3 DNA: TGCAGCGTAGCCGGGACAGCGGGAGGGCCTGGGGAGACCCAGTACTTC

D gene: TRBD1
J gene: TRBJ1-2
V gene: TRBV25-1
clone size: few
CDR3 protein: CASSGQGLRDYGYTF
CDR3 DNA: TGTGCCAGCAGTGGACAGGGGCTAAGGGACTATGGCTACACCTTC

D gene: NA
J gene: TRBJ2-1
V gene: TRBV27
clone size: NA
CDR3 protein: CASSLPIREVGYNEQFF
CDR3 DNA: TGTGCCAGCAGTTTACCCATCCGAGAGGTAGGCTACAATGAGCAGTTCTTC

D gene: NA
J gene: TRBJ1-5
V gene: TRBV15
clone size: NA
CDR3 protein: CATSRDRGRGQPQHF
CDR3 DNA: TGTGCCACCAGCAGAGACAGGGGAAGGGGTCAGCCCCAGCATTTT

D gene: NA
J gene: TRBJ2-7
V gene: TRBV5-1
clone size: NA
CDR3 protein: CASSSTSGQAEQYF
CDR3 DNA: TGCGCCAGCAGCTCGACGTCAGGCCAGGCGGAGCAGTACTTC